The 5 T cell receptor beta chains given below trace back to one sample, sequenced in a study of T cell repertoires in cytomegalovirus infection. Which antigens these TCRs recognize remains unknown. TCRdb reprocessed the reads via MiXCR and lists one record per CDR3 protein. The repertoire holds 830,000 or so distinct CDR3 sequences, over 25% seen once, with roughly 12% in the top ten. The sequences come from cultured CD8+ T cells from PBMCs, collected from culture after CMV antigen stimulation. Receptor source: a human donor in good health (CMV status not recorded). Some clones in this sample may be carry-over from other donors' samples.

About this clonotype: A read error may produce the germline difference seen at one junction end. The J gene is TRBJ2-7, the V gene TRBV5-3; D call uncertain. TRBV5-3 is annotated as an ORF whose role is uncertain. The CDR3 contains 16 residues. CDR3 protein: CASSLGDSSRSYEQYF. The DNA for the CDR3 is TGTGCCAGCAGCTTGGGTGACTCCAGCCGCTCCTACGAGCAGTACTTC.

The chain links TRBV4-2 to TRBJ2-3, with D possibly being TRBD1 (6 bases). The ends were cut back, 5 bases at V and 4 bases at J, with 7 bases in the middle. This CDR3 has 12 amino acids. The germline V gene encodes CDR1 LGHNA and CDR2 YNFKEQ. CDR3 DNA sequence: TGTGCCAGCAGCGACAGGTCAGATACGCAGTATTTT. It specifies CASSDRSDTQYF.

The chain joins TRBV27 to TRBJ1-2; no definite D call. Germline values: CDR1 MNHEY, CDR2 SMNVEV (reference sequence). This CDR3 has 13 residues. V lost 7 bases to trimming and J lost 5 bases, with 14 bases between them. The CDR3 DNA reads TGTGCCAGCACAACCAGCCGGGGATATGGCTACACCTTC. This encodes CASTTSRGYGYTF.

CDR3 bases: TGTGCCAGCAGTCCCCTGGGCAGGGGGCAGACTGAAGCTTTCTTT. Translation gives CASSPLGRGQTEAFF. The V call is TRBV12-3 or TRBV12-4, the J call TRBJ1-1; 8 nucleotides agree with TRBD1. V was pared by 5 bases and J by 5 bases, with 10 bases of the junction left unmatched. The CDR3 consists of 15 residues.

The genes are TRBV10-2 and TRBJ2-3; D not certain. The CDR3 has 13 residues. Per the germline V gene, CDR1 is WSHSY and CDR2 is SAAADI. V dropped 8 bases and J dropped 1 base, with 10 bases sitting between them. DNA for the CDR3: TGCGCCAGCGGAGCTCACGGCACAGATACGCAGTATTTT. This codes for CASGAHGTDTQYF.